This TCR beta chain emerged from a study of T cell clonotyping in hematopoietic cell transplantation. The overall study: Recipient samples before transplant were obtained post-cytoreduction. Study-level findings and limits: Pathologically expanded recipient clonotypes increased progressively from day 30 to day 180 as diversity fell. Without cell sorting, CD4 versus CD8 contributions remain unresolved.

The time point denotes: recipient sample about 28 days before transplant, after cytoreduction. TCRdb keeps only in-frame clones here, not all; method: immunoSEQ multiplex PCR. The sample lists more than 20,000 clones, roughly 82% occurring once. This CDR3 has 13 residues. Germline CDR1 and CDR2: SGDLS and YYNGEE. V was cut by 0 bases and J by 6 bases, with 9 bases left in between. As to this clone: Antigen specificity is unknown.

This chain uses TRBV9 with TRBJ1-1; TRBD1 might be the D (6 bases). The sequenced sample was peripheral blood mononuclear cells, obtained before stem cell transplant. The source is a woman aged 55 to 70 with acute myeloid leukemia. Some clones in this sample may be carry-over from other donors' samples. The CDR3 DNA sequence: TGTGCCAGCAGCGTAGGGTCAGGGGCTGAAGCTTTCTTT. Protein: CASSVGSGAEAFF.